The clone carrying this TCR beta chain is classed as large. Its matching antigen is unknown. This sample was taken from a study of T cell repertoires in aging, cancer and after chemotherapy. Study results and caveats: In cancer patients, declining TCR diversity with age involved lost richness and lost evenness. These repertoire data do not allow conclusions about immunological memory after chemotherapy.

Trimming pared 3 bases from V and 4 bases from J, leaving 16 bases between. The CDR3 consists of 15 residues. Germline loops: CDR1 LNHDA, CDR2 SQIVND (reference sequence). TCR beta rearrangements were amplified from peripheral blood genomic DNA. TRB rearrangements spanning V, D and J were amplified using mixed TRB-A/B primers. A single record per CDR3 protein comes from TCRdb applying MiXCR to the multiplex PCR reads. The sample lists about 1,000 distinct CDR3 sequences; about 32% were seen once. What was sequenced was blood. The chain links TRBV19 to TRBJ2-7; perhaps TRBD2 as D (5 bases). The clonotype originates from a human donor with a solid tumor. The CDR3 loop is CASSISPTRVYEQYF. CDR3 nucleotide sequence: TGTGCCAGTAGTATTAGCCCTACGAGGGTTTACGAGCAGTACTTC. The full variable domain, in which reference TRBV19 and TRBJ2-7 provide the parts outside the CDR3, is DGGITQSPKYLFRKEGQNVTLSCEQNLNHDAMYWYRQDPGQGLRLIYYSQIVNDFQKGDIAEGYSVSREKKESFPLTVTSAQKNPTAFYLCASSISPTRVYEQYFGPGTRLTVT.